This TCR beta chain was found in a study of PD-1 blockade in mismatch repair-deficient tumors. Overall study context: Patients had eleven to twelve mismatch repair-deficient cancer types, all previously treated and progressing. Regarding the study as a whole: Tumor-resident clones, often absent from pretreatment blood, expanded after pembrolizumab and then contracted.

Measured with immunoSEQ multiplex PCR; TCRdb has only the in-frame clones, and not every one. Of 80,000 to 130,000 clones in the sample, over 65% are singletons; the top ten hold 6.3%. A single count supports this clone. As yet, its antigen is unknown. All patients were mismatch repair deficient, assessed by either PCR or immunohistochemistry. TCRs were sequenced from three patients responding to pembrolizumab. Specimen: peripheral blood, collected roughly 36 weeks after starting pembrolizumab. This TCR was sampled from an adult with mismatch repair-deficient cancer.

In DNA form, the CDR3 reads TGTGCCAGCAGTTTAGGGACCCTAATCACAGATACGCAGTATTTT. Translation: CASSLGTLITDTQYF. The chain carries TRBV6-6 and TRBJ2-3; D could derive from TRBD1 or TRBD2 (5 bases each). Germline V gene sequence: CDR1 MNHNY, CDR2 SVGAGI (reference sequence). With 4 bases removed from V and 2 bases from J, the gap between germline ends came to 13 bases. The CDR3 runs to 15 residues.